The next 20 T cell receptor beta chains were all read from a single sample in a study of blood T cell repertoires in COVID-19. Profiled with immunoSEQ multiplex PCR; TCRdb holds only in-frame clones, not every one. The sample carries fewer than 500,000 clones, around 88% recorded once. The specimen sequenced was peripheral blood. The receptors originated from a woman aged 25 to 39 with acute or convalescent COVID-19.

The rearrangement uses TRBV18 and TRBJ2-1, with TRBD2 matching 12 bases. Germline CDR1 KGHSH, CDR2 LQKENI. This CDR3 contains 18 residues. The J segment lost 7 bases and the V segment lost 2 bases, leaving 12 bases of the junction unmatched. CDR3 sequence (DNA): TGTGCCAGCTCACCATCCGACCTACTAGCGGGGGGATGGAATGAGCAGTTCTTC. It is translated as CASSPSDLLAGGWNEQFF.

The chain is built from TRBV30 and TRBJ2-5, with D possibly being TRBD1 (5 bases). This CDR3 spans 15 amino acids. V was trimmed by 1 base and J by 1 base, leaving 13 bases between them. Germline V CDR1 and CDR2: GTSNPN, SVGIG (reference sequence). The CDR3 bases are TGTGCCTGGAGTGAGGGCAGGGTAGTCCAAGAGACCCAGTACTTC. It yields the protein CAWSEGRVVQETQYF.

A few counts support this clone. The chain uses TRBV7-9 and TRBJ2-2, with 10 bases lining up with TRBD1. CDR3 length: 18 residues. V shed 3 bases and J 5 bases; nucleotides not matched to a gene: 12. From germline, CDR1 is SEHNR and CDR2 FQNEAQ (reference sequence). CDR3 loop: CASSLGQGTLQGTGELFF. The CDR3 bases are TGTGCCAGCAGCTTGGGACAGGGGACCCTGCAAGGGACCGGGGAGCTGTTTTTT.

This chain connects TRBV9 to TRBJ1-2; 7 bases are shared with TRBD1. Germline V gene sequence: CDR1 SGDLS, CDR2 YYNGEE. Trimming at V came to 6 bases and at J to 8 bases, leaving 7 bases not matched to a gene. The CDR3 extends over 12 amino acids. CDR3 sequence (DNA): TGTGCCAGCAACCGACAGGGTAACGGCTACACCTTC. Its translation: CASNRQGNGYTF.

J is TRBJ2-7 and V is TRBV4-1, with TRBD2 matching over 11 bases. J lost 2 bases, V lost 0 bases, and 9 bases had no gene match. The CDR3 consists of 18 residues. Per germline, CDR1 MGHRA and CDR2 YSYEKL. CDR3 DNA sequence: TGCGCCAGCAGCCAAGATTACTTCGGGACTAGCGGACCCTACGAGCAGTACTTC. The encoded protein is CASSQDYFGTSGPYEQYF.

This clone was detected only a few times. V usage is TRBV5-1 and J usage is TRBJ2-5; 10 nucleotides line up with TRBD2. Germline V gives CDR1 SGHRS, CDR2 YFSETQ. This CDR3 region has 16 residues. With 0 bases clipped from V and 5 bases from J, the junction kept 7 bases outside the gene matches. CDR3 in DNA: TGCGCCAGCAGCTTGGGGGCTAGCGGGGGCATCGAGACCCAGTACTTC. It is translated as CASSLGASGGIETQYF.

CDR3 region: CASKYSGGDIEQFF. CDR3 DNA sequence: TGTGCCAGCAAATATAGCGGGGGGGATATTGAGCAGTTCTTC. The chain recombines TRBV6-5 with TRBJ2-1; 11 bases fit TRBD2. CDR3 length: 14 amino acids. The trim removed 7 bases at V and 9 bases at J, leaving 8 bases unmatched. Germline CDR1 is MNHEY and CDR2 is SVGAGI.

This sequence joins TRBV5-1 and TRBJ2-1; a weak D match, TRBD1 (6 bases). Germline assignment: CDR1 SGHRS and CDR2 YFSETQ. Trimming left V 2 bases short and J 9 bases short, with 9 bases between. The length of the CDR3 is 12 residues. The CDR3 loop is CASSLQGTEQFF. The CDR3 nucleotides are TGCGCCAGCAGCTTACAGGGTACTGAGCAGTTCTTC.

The rearrangement joins TRBV30 to TRBJ1-6; 7 bases map to TRBD1. The CDR3 contains 14 residues. V lost 5 bases, J lost 5 bases, and 6 bases stayed unmatched. The germline V gene encodes CDR1 GTSNPN and CDR2 SVGIG (reference sequence). CDR3 sequence reads: CAWGRDSNNSPLHF. CDR3 nucleotides: TGTGCCTGGGGCCGGGACAGTAATAATTCACCCCTCCACTTT.

This clone was observed a single time. This sequence joins TRBV23-1 and TRBJ2-7; 8 bases are shared with TRBD1. TRBV23-1 is an ORF, with its function uncertain. V lost 6 bases, J lost 3 bases, and 13 bases stayed unmatched. The CDR3 sequence is 16 residues long. In DNA, the CDR3 is TGCGCCAGCAGCCCCTCTGACAGGGGTGGAGACTACGAGCAGTACTTC. Translation gives CASSPSDRGGDYEQYF.

The chain combines TRBV7-2 with TRBJ1-1; D is perhaps TRBD1 (5 bases). V shed 8 bases and J shed 1 base, with 8 bases lying between them. Germline CDR1 reads SGHTA; CDR2 reads FQGNSA. The CDR3 runs 12 residues. Here the CDR3 reads CASRQGNTEAFF. In DNA form, the CDR3 reads TGTGCCAGCCGTCAGGGGAACACTGAAGCTTTCTTT.

This chain links TRBV5-4 with TRBJ2-3; 14 bases map to TRBD2. The CDR3 runs to 19 residues. Germline assignment: CDR1 SGHNT and CDR2 YYREEE (reference sequence). V was clipped by 0 bases and J by 1 base; unmatched bases: 7. The CDR3 DNA is TGTGCCAGCAGCTTGGGGCCATCGGGACTAGCGGGGGGCACAGATACGCAGTATTTT. Its protein product is CASSLGPSGLAGGTDTQYF.

The J gene is TRBJ1-1, the V gene TRBV28, with 10 bases that match TRBD1. V lost 2 bases and J lost 5; bases outside the gene matches: 5. The CDR3 consists of 15 residues. Germline loops: CDR1 MDHEN, CDR2 SYDVKM. The CDR3 loop is CASSLTGTGETEAFF. CDR3 DNA sequence: TGTGCCAGCAGTTTAACCGGGACAGGGGAAACTGAAGCTTTCTTT.

A single count supports this clone. The chain is built from TRBV5-1 and TRBJ2-1; 14 bases fit TRBD2. Per germline, CDR1 SGHRS and CDR2 YFSETQ. The CDR3 loop spans 16 amino acids. V shed 3 bases and J 6 bases; nucleotides not matched to a gene: 5. CDR3 in DNA: TGCGCCAGCAGCTCGCCGGGACTAGCGGGGGTCAATGAGCAGTTCTTC. This codes for CASSSPGLAGVNEQFF.

This clone was counted once. The chain employs TRBV7-9 and TRBJ2-3; 9 positions agree with TRBD1. The V and J ends lost 5 bases and 0 bases, in that order; junction bases with no gene match: 6. There are 16 residues in the CDR3. Germline CDR1 and CDR2: SEHNR and FQNEAQ (reference sequence). The CDR3 DNA sequence: TGTGCCAGCAGCAAGAAACAGGGGGCGAGCACAGATACGCAGTATTTT. Encoded protein: CASSKKQGASTDTQYF.

The chain is built from TRBV11-2 and TRBJ1-2; 7 bases line up with TRBD1. CDR1 is SGHAT, CDR2 FQNNGV, per germline. This CDR3 region has 13 residues. After removal of 3 bases from V and 8 bases from J, the junction contained 6 bases not matched to a gene. The chain's CDR3 is CASSFEGAIGYTF. For the CDR3, the DNA is TGTGCCAGCAGCTTCGAGGGGGCGATAGGCTACACCTTC.

The chain carries TRBV24-1 and TRBJ2-1, with D perhaps TRBD2 (6 bases). This CDR3 comprises 16 residues. Trimming removed 4 bases from V and 0 bases from J, with 12 bases in between. CDR1 and CDR2 (germline): KGHDR, SFDVKD. The DNA for the CDR3 is TGTGCCACCAGTGACAACGGGGGAAGCTCCTACAATGAGCAGTTCTTC. Residues: CATSDNGGSSYNEQFF.

This clone has a handful of counts. The chain is built from TRBV15 and TRBJ1-4, with D possibly TRBD1 on 6 matching bases. The ends were cut back, 2 bases at V and 5 bases at J, with 9 bases in the middle. Germline-derived CDR1 and CDR2 are LNHNV and YYDKDF (reference sequence). This CDR3 is 14 amino acids long. CDR3 sequence: CATSRQGQNEKLFF. For the CDR3, the DNA is TGTGCCACCAGCAGACAGGGGCAGAATGAAAAACTGTTTTTT.

The rearrangement links TRBV30 to TRBJ2-7; D might be TRBD2 (7 bases). Germline assignment: CDR1 GTSNPN and CDR2 SVGIG (reference sequence). The CDR3 has 17 amino acids. Trimming removed 1 base at V and 0 bases at J, with 19 bases between. CDR3: CAWSGHTSRGASYEQYF. CDR3 in DNA: TGTGCCTGGAGTGGTCATACCAGTCGGGGGGCCTCCTACGAGCAGTACTTC.

The chain joins TRBV2 to TRBJ2-5, with D possibly being TRBD2 (7 bases). The germline V gene has CDR1 SNHLY and CDR2 FYNNEI. The CDR3 has 16 amino acids. Trimming stripped 4 bases from V and 5 bases from J, with 20 bases between. The CDR3 reads CASSVGEGGSQETQYF. The CDR3 nucleotides are TGTGCCAGCAGTGTGGGGGAGGGGGGGTCCCAGGAGACCCAGTACTTC.